Presented here are 7 T cell receptor beta chains from one specimen sequenced in a study of T cell clonality in common variable immunodeficiency. Sequenced by immunoSEQ multiplex PCR; TCRdb stores in-frame clones only, minus some. The specimen has 35,000 to 55,000 clones, none found just once. Sequencing was performed on peripheral blood mononuclear cells. These receptors all stem from a person between 18 and 70 years old in good health.

Many counts were recorded for this clone. The CDR3 extends 3 residues past the end of the read, so its final part is completed from the germline J gene. The rearrangement links TRBV28 to TRBJ1-2, with 7 bases lining up with TRBD1. This CDR3 has 13 residues. V shed 3 bases, J shed 3 bases, and the junction held 1 base outside the gene matches. From germline, CDR1 is MDHEN and CDR2 SYDVKM. Incomplete CDR3 DNA: TGTGCCAGCAGTTTTGGGACAGACTATGGC. Translation: CASSFGTDYG. The whole CDR3 region reads CASSFGTDYGYTF.

This clone was observed many times. The CDR3 end falls 3 residues outside the read, so it is completed with the germline J gene. The chain combines TRBV13 with TRBJ1-2, with 7 bases lining up with TRBD1. The CDR3 loop spans 15 amino acids. V shed 0 bases, J shed 3 bases, and the junction held 4 bases outside the gene matches. The germline gives CDR1 PRHDT, CDR2 FYEKMQ (reference sequence). Incomplete CDR3 DNA: TGTGCCAGCAGCTTAGGACAGGGGATAGACTATGGC. This translates into CASSLGQGIDYG. The full CDR3 protein reads CASSLGQGIDYGYTF.

This clone was seen at least ten times. The read ends 3 residues before the CDR3 terminus; that terminus is restored from the germline J gene. This sequence joins TRBV20-1 and TRBJ1-2, with 7 nucleotides matching TRBD1. The V segment lost 5 bases and the J segment 4 bases; nucleotides outside the gene matches: 10. The CDR3 runs 14 residues. Germline V gene sequence: CDR1 DFQATT, CDR2 SNEGSKA (reference sequence). The sequenced CDR3 bases are TGCAGTGCTGCGACAGGGACGCGAAGCTATGGC. This codes for CSAATGTRSYG. The full CDR3 is CSAATGTRSYGYTF.

This clone was seen a handful of times. The CDR3 end falls 3 residues outside the read, so it is completed with the germline J gene. The chain employs TRBV7-9 and TRBJ1-2, with D maybe TRBD1 (6 bases). The CDR3 totals 15 residues. From germline, CDR1 is SEHNR and CDR2 FQNEAQ (reference sequence). The CDR3 loop is CASSSTRGDTDTYTF. The CDR3 DNA, read in part, is TGTGCCAGCAGCTCAACCCGGGGGGACACAGATACC.

This clone was counted many times. From the germline J gene comes the end of the CDR3, since the read stops 3 residues before it. The V call is TRBV5-1, the J call TRBJ1-2; D is perhaps TRBD1 (6 bases). Germline CDR1 reads SGHRS; CDR2 reads YFSETQ. The CDR3 runs to 14 residues. This CDR3 is CASSSTGLRRGYTF. CDR3 DNA (partial): TGCGCCAGCAGCTCTACAGGGCTCCGCCGGGGC.

This clone was recorded many times. The read halts 3 residues ahead of the CDR3 end, with the missing end drawn from the germline J gene. This chain connects TRBV28 to TRBJ1-1; the D gene is possibly TRBD1 (5 bases). This CDR3 has 14 amino acids. Looked up from germline, CDR1 is MDHEN and CDR2 is SYDVKM. Trimming cost V 4 bases and J 0 bases, with 9 bases left between them. The CDR3 spells CASSSQTVNTEAFF. CDR3 DNA, as far as it was read: TGTGCCAGCAGTTCACAGACAGTGAACACTGAA.

This clone was seen at least ten times. The read terminates 3 residues ahead of where the CDR3 ends, so the germline J gene completes it. This chain connects TRBV28 to TRBJ2-3, with D maybe TRBD2 (5 bases). The V gene lost 4 bases and the J gene lost 4 bases, with 21 bases spanning the gap. CDR1 is MDHEN and CDR2 is SYDVKM in the germline V gene. CDR3 length: 17 amino acids. The sequenced CDR3 bases are TGTGCCAGCAGTTCCCCTCTAGCCCTTGAATTCGCAGATACG. Protein: CASSSPLALEFADT. The whole CDR3 protein is CASSSPLALEFADTQYF.